Shown below are 2 T cell receptor beta chains from a single sample sequenced in a study of CD4 and CD8 cells across lung adenocarcinoma regions. TCRdb re-called the PCR reads through MiXCR, storing one row per CDR3 protein. The sample includes approximately 20,000 distinct CDR3 sequences, about 43% seen only once; the top ten take roughly 18%. The sample taken for sequencing was CD4+ T cells from the margin of a lung tumor. The origin of the receptors is a male donor with lung adenocarcinoma. The CD4 and CD8 labels of this study may be unreliable.

The chain employs TRBV6-1 and TRBJ2-6, with 12 bases that match TRBD2. CDR1 is MNHNS and CDR2 is SASEGT in the germline V gene. V lost 6 bases and J lost 4; bases outside the gene matches: 7. The CDR3 extends over 17 amino acids. CDR3 nucleotides: TGTGCCAGCAGGCAACTAGCGGGAGGCGGAGGGGCCAACGTCCTGACTTTC. It yields the protein CASRQLAGGGGANVLTF.

Ten or more counts support this clonotype. This chain connects TRBV6-1 to TRBJ1-4; D is undetermined. The CDR3 has 15 amino acids. Trimming took 2 bases from V and 7 from J, leaving 14 bases between them. Germline V gene lookup returns CDR1 MNHNS and CDR2 SASEGT. This CDR3 reads CASSERPSPREKLFF. The CDR3 nucleotides read TGTGCCAGCAGTGAACGCCCTAGTCCCCGTGAAAAACTGTTTTTT.